This TCR beta chain is from a study of CD8+ T cells in alopecia areata. V lost 3 bases, J lost 7 bases, and 13 bases lay in between. The CDR3 spans 14 residues. In germline, CDR1 is SGHTA, CDR2 FQGNSA. Treatment meaning: oral pan-JAK inhibitor, 5-10 mg twice daily. As the sequencing template, cDNA was produced by extracting RNA and reverse transcribing it. The data were produced by immunoSEQ multiplex PCR, yet TCRdb's version contains in-frame clones alone and is incomplete. The repertoire includes 120,000 or so clones, roughly 57% of them detected once, and more than 5% sits in the top ten. This sequence joins TRBV7-2 and TRBJ1-5; the D gene is possibly TRBD1 (6 bases). The TCR comes from a human donor with alopecia areata. Material: CD4+ T cells sorted from blood, obtained at week 4, from a patient treated with tofacitinib. Here the CDR3 reads CASSFAGAGQPQHF. CDR3 nucleotides: TGTGCCAGCAGCTTCGCGGGGGCTGGGCAGCCCCAGCATTTT.